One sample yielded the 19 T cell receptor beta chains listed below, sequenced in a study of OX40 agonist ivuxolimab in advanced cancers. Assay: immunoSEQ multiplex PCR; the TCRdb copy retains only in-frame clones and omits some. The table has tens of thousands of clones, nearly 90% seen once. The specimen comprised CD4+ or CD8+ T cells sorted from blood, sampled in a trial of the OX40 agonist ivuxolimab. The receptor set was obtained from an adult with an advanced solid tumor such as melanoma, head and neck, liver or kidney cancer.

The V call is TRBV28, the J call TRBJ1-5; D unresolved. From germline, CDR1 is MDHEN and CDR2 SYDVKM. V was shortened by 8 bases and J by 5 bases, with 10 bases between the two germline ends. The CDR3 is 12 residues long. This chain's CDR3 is CASGRAHQPQHF. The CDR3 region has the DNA TGTGCCAGCGGGAGGGCTCATCAGCCCCAGCATTTT.

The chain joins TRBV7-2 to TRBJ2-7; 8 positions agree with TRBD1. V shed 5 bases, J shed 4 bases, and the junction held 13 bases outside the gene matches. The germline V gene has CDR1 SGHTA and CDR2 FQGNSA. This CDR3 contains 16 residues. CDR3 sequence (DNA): TGTGCCAGCAGCCTAGGGTTGGGACAGGCGGGGTACGAGCAGTACTTC. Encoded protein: CASSLGLGQAGYEQYF. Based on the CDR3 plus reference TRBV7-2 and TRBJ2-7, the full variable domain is GAGVSQSPSNKVTEKGKDVELRCDPISGHTALYWYRQSLGQGLEFLIYFQGNSAPDKSGLPSDRFSAERTGGSVSTLTIQRTQQEDSAVYLCASSLGLGQAGYEQYFGPGTRLTVT.

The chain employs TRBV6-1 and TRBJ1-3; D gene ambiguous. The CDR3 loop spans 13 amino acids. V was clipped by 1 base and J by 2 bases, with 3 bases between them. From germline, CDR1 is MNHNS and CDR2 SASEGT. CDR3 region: CASSEGAGNTIYF. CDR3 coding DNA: TGTGCCAGCAGTGAAGGAGCTGGAAACACCATATATTTT.

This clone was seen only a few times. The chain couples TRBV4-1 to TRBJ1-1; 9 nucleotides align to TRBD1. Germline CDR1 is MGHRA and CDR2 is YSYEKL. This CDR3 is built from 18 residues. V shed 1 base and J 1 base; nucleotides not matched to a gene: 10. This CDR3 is CASSQGGYRGRQNTEAFF. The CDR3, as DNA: TGCGCCAGCAGCCAAGGGGGCTACAGGGGGCGCCAGAACACTGAAGCTTTCTTT.

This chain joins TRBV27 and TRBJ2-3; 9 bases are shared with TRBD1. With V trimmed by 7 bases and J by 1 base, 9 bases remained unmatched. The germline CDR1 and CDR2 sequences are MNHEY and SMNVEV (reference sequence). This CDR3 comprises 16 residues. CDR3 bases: TGTGCCAGCACCAGACTGCGGGACAGGGGCACAGATACGCAGTATTTT. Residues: CASTRLRDRGTDTQYF.

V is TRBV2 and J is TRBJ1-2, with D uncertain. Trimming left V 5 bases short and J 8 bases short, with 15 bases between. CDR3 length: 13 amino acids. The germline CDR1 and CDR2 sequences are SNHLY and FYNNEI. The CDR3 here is CASSLRENPGYTF. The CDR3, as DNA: TGTGCCAGCAGTCTTCGGGAGAACCCCGGCTACACCTTC. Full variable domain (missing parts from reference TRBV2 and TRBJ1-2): EPEVTQTPSHQVTQMGQEVILRCVPISNHLYFYWYRQILGQKVEFLVSFYNNEISEKSEIFDDQFSVERPDGSNFTLKIRSTKLEDSAMYFCASSLRENPGYTFGSGTRLTVV.

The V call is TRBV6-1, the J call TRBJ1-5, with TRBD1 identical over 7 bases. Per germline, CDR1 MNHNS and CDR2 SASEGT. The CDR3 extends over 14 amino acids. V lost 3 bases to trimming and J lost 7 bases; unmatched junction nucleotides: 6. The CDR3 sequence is CASSEDRWDQPQHF. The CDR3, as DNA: TGTGCCAGCAGTGAGGACAGGTGGGACCAGCCCCAGCATTTT.

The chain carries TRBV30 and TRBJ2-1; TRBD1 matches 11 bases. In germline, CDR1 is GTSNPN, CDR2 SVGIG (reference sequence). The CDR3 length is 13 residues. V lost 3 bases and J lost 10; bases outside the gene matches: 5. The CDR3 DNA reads TGTGCCTGGAGCCCAGGGACAGGGGGAGAGCAGTTCTTC. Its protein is CAWSPGTGGEQFF.

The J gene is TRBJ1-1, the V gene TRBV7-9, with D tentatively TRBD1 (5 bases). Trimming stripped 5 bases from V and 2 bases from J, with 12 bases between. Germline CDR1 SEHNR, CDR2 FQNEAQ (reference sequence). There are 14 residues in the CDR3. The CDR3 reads CASSPQGRNTEAFF. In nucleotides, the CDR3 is TGTGCCAGCAGCCCCCAGGGCAGAAACACTGAAGCTTTCTTT.

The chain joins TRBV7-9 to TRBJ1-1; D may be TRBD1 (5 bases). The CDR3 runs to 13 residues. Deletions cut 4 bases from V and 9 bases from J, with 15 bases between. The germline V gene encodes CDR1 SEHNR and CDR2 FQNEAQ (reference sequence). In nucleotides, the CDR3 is TGTGCCAGCAGCTCCGGTGGGGCCAGCAAAGCTTTCTTT. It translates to CASSSGGASKAFF.

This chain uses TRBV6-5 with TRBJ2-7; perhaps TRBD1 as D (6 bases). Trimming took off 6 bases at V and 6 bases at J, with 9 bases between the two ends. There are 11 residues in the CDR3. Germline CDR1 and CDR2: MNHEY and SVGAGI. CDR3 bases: TGTGCCAGCAGCCAGGGGACCGAGCAGTACTTC. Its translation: CASSQGTEQYF.

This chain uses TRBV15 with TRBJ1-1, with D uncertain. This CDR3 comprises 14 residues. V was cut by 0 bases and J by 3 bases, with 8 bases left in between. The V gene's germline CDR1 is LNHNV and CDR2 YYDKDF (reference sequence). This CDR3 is CATSREGEYTEAFF. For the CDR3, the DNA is TGTGCCACCAGCAGAGAGGGCGAGTACACTGAAGCTTTCTTT. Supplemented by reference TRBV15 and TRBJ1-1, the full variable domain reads DAMVIQNPRYQVTQFGKPVTLSCSQTLNHNVMYWYQQKSSQAPKLLFHYYDKDFNNEADTPDNFQSRRPNTSFCFLDIRSPGLGDTAMYLCATSREGEYTEAFFGQGTRLTVV.

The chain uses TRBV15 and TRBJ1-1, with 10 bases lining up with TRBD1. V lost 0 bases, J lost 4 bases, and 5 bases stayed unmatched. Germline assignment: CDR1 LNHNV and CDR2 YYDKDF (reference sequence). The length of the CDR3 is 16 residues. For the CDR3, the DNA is TGTGCCACCAGCAGAGACAAGGGACAGGGGAGCACTGAAGCTTTCTTT. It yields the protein CATSRDKGQGSTEAFF. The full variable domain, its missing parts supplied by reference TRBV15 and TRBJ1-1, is DAMVIQNPRYQVTQFGKPVTLSCSQTLNHNVMYWYQQKSSQAPKLLFHYYDKDFNNEADTPDNFQSRRPNTSFCFLDIRSPGLGDTAMYLCATSRDKGQGSTEAFFGQGTRLTVV.

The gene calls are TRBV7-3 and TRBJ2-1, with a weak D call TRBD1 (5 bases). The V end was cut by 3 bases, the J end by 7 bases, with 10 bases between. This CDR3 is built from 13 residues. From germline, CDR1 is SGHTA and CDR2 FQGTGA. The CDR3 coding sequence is TGTGCCAGCAGCTTGGCTAAGGGGAATGAGCAGTTCTTC. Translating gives CASSLAKGNEQFF.

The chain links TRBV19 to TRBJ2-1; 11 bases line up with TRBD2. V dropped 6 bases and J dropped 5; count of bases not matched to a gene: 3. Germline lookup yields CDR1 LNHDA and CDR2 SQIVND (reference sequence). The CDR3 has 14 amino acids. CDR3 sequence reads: CASRLAGDDNEQFF. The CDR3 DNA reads TGTGCCAGTAGACTAGCGGGAGACGACAATGAGCAGTTCTTC.

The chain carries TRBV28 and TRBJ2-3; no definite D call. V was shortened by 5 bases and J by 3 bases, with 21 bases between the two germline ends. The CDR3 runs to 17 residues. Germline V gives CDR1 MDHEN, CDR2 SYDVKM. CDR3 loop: CASSPQTLRMGTDTQYF. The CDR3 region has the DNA TGTGCCAGCAGTCCTCAGACTCTCCGAATGGGTACAGATACGCAGTATTTT.

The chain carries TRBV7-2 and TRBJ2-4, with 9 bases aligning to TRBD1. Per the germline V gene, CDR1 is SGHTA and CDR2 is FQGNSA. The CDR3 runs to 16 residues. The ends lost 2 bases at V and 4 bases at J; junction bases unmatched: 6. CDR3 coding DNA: TGTGCCAGCAGCTTATCTTCGGGACAGGGAAAAAACATTCAGTACTTC. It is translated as CASSLSSGQGKNIQYF. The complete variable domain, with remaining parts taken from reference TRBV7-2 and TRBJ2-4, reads GAGVSQSPSNKVTEKGKDVELRCDPISGHTALYWYRQSLGQGLEFLIYFQGNSAPDKSGLPSDRFSAERTGGSVSTLTIQRTQQEDSAVYLCASSLSSGQGKNIQYFGAGTRLSVL.

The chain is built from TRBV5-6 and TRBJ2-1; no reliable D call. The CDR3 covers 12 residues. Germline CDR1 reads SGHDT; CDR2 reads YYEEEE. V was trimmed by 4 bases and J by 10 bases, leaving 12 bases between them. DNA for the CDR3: TGTGCCAGCAGCCTGGTTGCCGCCGAGCAGTTCTTC. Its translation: CASSLVAAEQFF.

CDR3 sequence reads: CASSSRGGTNEKLFF. The CDR3 DNA reads as TGTGCCAGCAGTTCACGAGGAGGGACTAATGAAAAACTGTTTTTT. This chain uses TRBV6-1 with TRBJ1-4; D gene uncertain. The CDR3 spans 15 residues. The V end was cut by 5 bases, the J end by 2 bases, with 12 bases between. Looked up from germline, CDR1 is MNHNS and CDR2 is SASEGT.